The source of this TCR beta chain is a study of blood T cell repertoires in COVID-19. Study-wide context: Spain, Italy and the United States supplied samples that represented acute and convalescent COVID-19.

Germline CDR1 reads LGHNA; CDR2 reads YSLEER. Trimming stripped 1 base from V and 0 bases from J, with 4 bases between. The CDR3 has 15 residues. Original handling: Nucleated cell counts were estimated from reference gene primer amplification. TCRdb keeps only in-frame clones here, not all; method: immunoSEQ multiplex PCR. V and J calls and clone size are as listed in that table; D and trimming were resolved from the DNA. This sample carries around 43,000 clones, roughly three quarters of them seen once, and the ten largest clones take 15% to 20%. Sequenced input: peripheral blood. The chain combines TRBV4-3 with TRBJ2-6; D gene unclear. This receptor was obtained from a man between 65 and 79 years old with acute or convalescent COVID-19. CDR3: CASSQVLSGANVLTF. The CDR3 coding sequence is TGCGCCAGCAGCCAAGTTCTCTCTGGGGCCAACGTCCTGACTTTC.